A selection of T cell receptor beta chains follows, all from one sample in a study of cytotoxic CD8 clonotypes in ibrutinib-treated CLL. Libraries were prepared by immunoSEQ multiplex PCR; TCRdb keeps only in-frame clonotypes and omits some of them. The sample contains approximately 150,000 clones, about 80% of which appear only once. Sequenced here: PBMCs, sampled after 24 months of ibrutinib treatment. These receptors originate from a human donor with chronic lymphocytic leukemia. The CDR3 runs from the conserved cysteine through the conserved F or W. D genes are given only for firm matches. Some rows have no size entry. The others give once, few or many, or a class for an expanded clone.

D	V	J	size	DNA	CDR3
-	TRBV7-3	TRBJ2-2	-	TGTGCCAGCAGCTTACGGGGGAGAGGTTCCGGGGAGCTGTTTTTT	CASSLRGRGSGELFF
-	TRBV6-5	TRBJ1-2	-	TGTGCCAGCTGGGACTATGGCTACACCTTC	CASWDYGYTF
-	TRBV30	TRBJ1-4	-	TGTGCCTGGAGTGTACTCCTAGATGAAAAACTGTTTTTT	CAWSVLLDEKLFF
TRBD1	TRBV10-3	TRBJ1-5	-	TGTGCCATCAATTCCGACAGGGGGTTCAATCAGCCCCAGCATTTT	CAINSDRGFNQPQHF
TRBD1	TRBV5-1	TRBJ2-5	-	TGCGCCAGCAGCTTGGCTGGGACAGCCTTGAGGGAGACCCAGTACTTC	CASSLAGTALRETQYF
-	TRBV9	TRBJ2-7	-	TGTGCCAGCAGCGTAGGGGTAGGGCCCTACGAGCAGTACTTC	CASSVGVGPYEQYF
-	TRBV18	TRBJ2-2	-	TGTGCCAGCTCACCCCCCGGGCCACCCTTGACGAACACCGGGGAGCTGTTTTTT	CASSPPGPPLTNTGELFF
-	TRBV4-2	TRBJ1-2	few	TGTGCCAGCAGCCAAGAAGGGACGGCGAGGAGTGGCTACACCTTC	CASSQEGTARSGYTF
-	TRBV7-2	TRBJ2-3	-	TGTGCCAGCAGCTTAGTGGGGGGGGCGACAGATACGCAGTATTTT	CASSLVGGATDTQYF
TRBD1	TRBV6-5	TRBJ1-5	few	TGTGCCAGCAGCCCGGGACAGGGCTCTCGGCCCCAGCATTTT	CASSPGQGSRPQHF
-	TRBV7-2	TRBJ1-1	-	TGTGCCAGCAGCTTAGGTTCCCAGGCGAACACTGAAGCTTTCTTT	CASSLGSQANTEAFF
TRBD1	TRBV30	TRBJ2-1	-	TGTGCCTGGAGTGCGATATTCGGACAGGGGGCGAGGGAGCAGTTCTTC	CAWSAIFGQGAREQFF
TRBD1	TRBV30	TRBJ1-4	-	TGTGCCTGGGCCCTTCCGGGACAGATGAATGAAAAACTGTTTTTT	CAWALPGQMNEKLFF
-	TRBV7-9	TRBJ2-7	-	TGTGCCAGCAGCCAAGGGGCTTCCTACGAGCAGTACTTC	CASSQGASYEQYF
TRBD1	TRBV5-1	TRBJ1-2	-	TGCGCCAGCAGCTGGGGACAGGGAGATGGCTACACCTTC	CASSWGQGDGYTF
-	TRBV5-5	TRBJ2-7	-	TGTGCCAGCAGCTTGGCCGATCGAGAGCAGTACTTC	CASSLADREQYF
TRBD1	TRBV4-3	TRBJ2-2	-	TGCGCCAGCAGCCAAGAAGGTTTGGTCTCGGGACAGGGAAGGGCGAACACCGGGGAGCTGTTTTTT	CASSQEGLVSGQGRANTGELFF
TRBD1	TRBV5-1	TRBJ1-4	few	TGCGCCAGCAGCTTGGGCGGGGGGACAGTTGAAAAACTGTTTTTT	CASSLGGGTVEKLFF
-	TRBV5-6	TRBJ2-3	-	TGTGCCAGCAGCTTGGTAGGGAAAAGGACAGATACGCAGTATTTT	CASSLVGKRTDTQYF
-	TRBV7-3	TRBJ2-7	-	TGTGCCAGCAGCCAACCCCTAGCGAAAGAGCAGTACTTC	CASSQPLAKEQYF
-	TRBV11-2	TRBJ2-1	-	TGTGCCAGCAGCTTAGCGCGGGGGCCCTACAATGAGCAGTTCTTC	CASSLARGPYNEQFF
-	TRBV29-1	TRBJ1-2	-	TGCAGCGTTGCGATGACGGCGAACTATGGCTACACCTTC	CSVAMTANYGYTF
-	TRBV6-5	TRBJ2-1	few	TGTGCCAGCAGTAATAGACTATCCCAGTTCTTC	CASSNRLSQFF
-	TRBV19	TRBJ1-1	-	TGTGCCAGTAGCGAGTACACCTCTTTGAACACTGAAGCTTTCTTT	CASSEYTSLNTEAFF
TRBD1	TRBV18	TRBJ2-7	-	TGTGCCAGCTCACCATGGACAGGGACGGACTACGAGCAGTACTTC	CASSPWTGTDYEQYF
-	TRBV7-2	TRBJ2-7	-	TGTGCCAGCAGCCGCGGCGGGCTCGCCTACGAGCAGTACTTC	CASSRGGLAYEQYF
-	TRBV7-2	TRBJ2-5	-	TGTGCCAGCAGCCCCTATTCCGGCAGTCAAGAGACCCAGTACTTC	CASSPYSGSQETQYF
TRBD2	TRBV28	TRBJ2-4	-	TGTGCCAGCAAAATAGCGGGAGGGCCGGTAGACATTCAGTACTTC	CASKIAGGPVDIQYF
-	TRBV7-3	TRBJ2-2	-	TGTGCCAGCAGCTTATCGGGGGTAGCCGGGGAGCTGTTTTTT	CASSLSGVAGELFF
-	TRBV18	TRBJ1-6	-	TGTGCCAGCTCACCGAATGGGAATTCACCCCTCCACTTT	CASSPNGNSPLHF
TRBD1	TRBV30	TRBJ1-5	-	TGTGCCTGGAGCGACAGGGCCGTTAGGCCCCAGCATTTT	CAWSDRAVRPQHF
-	TRBV6-4	TRBJ1-2	-	TGTGCCACCAGGAGTCCTACTAACTATGGCTACACCTTC	CATRSPTNYGYTF
-	TRBV11-3	TRBJ2-1	once	TGTGCCAGCAGCTTAGGCCCTCGTGAGCAGTTCTTC	CASSLGPREQFF
-	TRBV11-2	TRBJ2-5	few	TGTGCCAGCAGCTTAGTCCTCTGGGCGGCAGGCCAAGAGACCCAGTACTTC	CASSLVLWAAGQETQYF
TRBD1	TRBV27	TRBJ2-7	-	TGTGCCAGCAGCTATAATGCCGGGGGACAGGGGGCCTACGAGCAGTACTTC	CASSYNAGGQGAYEQYF
-	TRBV10-2	TRBJ2-3	-	TGCGCCAGCAGTGAGAGCAAATCGGGCACAGATACGCAGTATTTT	CASSESKSGTDTQYF
-	TRBV10-3	TRBJ1-2	-	TGTGCCATCAGTGAAGGGGGGAACTATGGCTACACCTTC	CAISEGGNYGYTF
TRBD2	TRBV5-1	TRBJ2-3	-	TGCGCCAGCAGCTTGAGACTAGCAAGTCCCGATACGCAGTATTTT	CASSLRLASPDTQYF
-	TRBV5-1	TRBJ1-5	-	TGCGCCAGCAGCTTGCTGGGGTATAGCAATCAGCCCCAGCATTTT	CASSLLGYSNQPQHF
TRBD2	TRBV9	TRBJ2-3	-	TGTGCCAGCAGCGTAGGTCCGCGGGGGAGCACAGATACGCAGTATTTT	CASSVGPRGSTDTQYF
-	TRBV7-2	TRBJ1-2	-	TGTGCCAGCAGCTTAGCGGCCTCCGGCTACACCTTC	CASSLAASGYTF